These T cell receptor beta chains were read from a single sample in a study of graft-versus-host responses after intestinal transplantation. Using immunoSEQ multiplex PCR, the repertoire was profiled, and TCRdb retains in-frame clones only, with some absent. The repertoire consists of some 15,000 clones, with around 94% occurring once and the leading ten covering more than 0.7%. The source was PBMCs, collected 9 days after transplant. Source of these receptors: a human patient who received an intestinal transplant, so some T cells may come from the graft donor. Each CDR3 is given with its conserved first and last residue. Fields, in order: D gene, J gene, clone size, V gene, CDR3 protein, CDR3 DNA. D genes are given only for firm matches. The size of a clone is reported for some rows only, either as once, few or many, or as a class for expanded clones.

D: TRBD1
J: TRBJ1-4
size: -
V: TRBV5-5
CDR3: CASSAGTGAIEKLFF
DNA: TGTGCCAGCAGCGCGGGGACAGGGGCGATAGAAAAACTGTTTTTT

D: -
J: TRBJ2-1
size: -
V: TRBV19
CDR3: CASSTPFGYNEQFF
DNA: TGTGCCAGTAGTACCCCATTTGGATACAATGAGCAGTTCTTC

D: -
J: TRBJ2-2
size: -
V: TRBV9
CDR3: CASSEGNTGTGELFF
DNA: TGTGCCAGCAGCGAGGGGAATACGGGCACCGGGGAGCTGTTTTTT

D: -
J: TRBJ2-1
size: once
V: TRBV5-5
CDR3: CASSSAHRGNEQFF
DNA: TGTGCCAGCAGTTCAGCGCATCGGGGGAATGAGCAGTTCTTC

D: -
J: TRBJ2-1
size: -
V: TRBV27
CDR3: CASSFGGPSYNEQFF
DNA: TGTGCCAGCAGTTTCGGCGGACCCTCCTACAATGAGCAGTTCTTC

D: TRBD1
J: TRBJ1-2
size: -
V: TRBV5-4
CDR3: CASSAGGNYGYTF
DNA: TGTGCCAGCAGCGCAGGGGGAAACTATGGCTACACCTTC

D: -
J: TRBJ2-1
size: -
V: TRBV4-1
CDR3: CASSYRVRSGYNEQFF
DNA: TGCGCCAGCAGCTACAGGGTAAGGAGCGGGTACAATGAGCAGTTCTTC

D: -
J: TRBJ1-1
size: -
V: TRBV7-9
CDR3: CASSWANEAFF
DNA: TGTGCCAGCAGCTGGGCCAATGAAGCTTTCTTT

D: TRBD1
J: TRBJ1-3
size: few
V: TRBV6-6
CDR3: CASSFQGASGNTIYF
DNA: TGTGCCAGCAGTTTTCAGGGGGCATCTGGAAACACCATATATTTT

D: TRBD1
J: TRBJ2-1
size: -
V: TRBV19
CDR3: CASSRPGTGDRAEQFF
DNA: TGTGCCAGTAGTCGCCCCGGGACAGGGGACAGGGCTGAGCAGTTCTTC

D: -
J: TRBJ2-1
size: -
V: TRBV14
CDR3: CASSPRRYNEQFF
DNA: TGTGCCAGCAGCCCCCGGCGCTACAATGAGCAGTTCTTC

D: -
J: TRBJ2-1
size: once
V: TRBV10-3
CDR3: CAMGLGDYNEQFF
DNA: TGTGCCATGGGGCTGGGGGATTACAATGAGCAGTTCTTC

D: TRBD1
J: TRBJ2-1
size: -
V: TRBV27
CDR3: CASSLGTGRNEQFF
DNA: TGTGCCAGCAGTCTCGGGACAGGCCGTAATGAGCAGTTCTTC

D: TRBD1
J: TRBJ2-3
size: -
V: TRBV4-2
CDR3: CAVTSTGGGTDTQYF
DNA: TGTGCCGTTACATCAACAGGGGGCGGCACAGATACGCAGTATTTT

D: -
J: TRBJ2-3
size: -
V: TRBV9
CDR3: CASSVVGLSADTQYF
DNA: TGTGCCAGCAGCGTAGTGGGTTTGAGTGCAGATACGCAGTATTTT

D: TRBD2
J: TRBJ2-5
size: -
V: TRBV4-1
CDR3: CASSQGLLGLAGETQYF
DNA: TGCGCCAGCAGCCAAGGGCTTCTTGGACTAGCGGGAGAGACCCAGTACTTC

D: TRBD2
J: TRBJ2-7
size: -
V: TRBV11-2
CDR3: CASSLAGTSGARYEQYF
DNA: TGTGCCAGCAGCTTAGCCGGGACTAGCGGGGCCCGCTACGAGCAGTACTTC

D: TRBD1
J: TRBJ2-7
size: -
V: TRBV10-2
CDR3: CASRTGYEQYF
DNA: TGCGCCAGCAGGACAGGGTATGAGCAGTACTTC

D: TRBD1
J: TRBJ2-3
size: -
V: TRBV5-1
CDR3: CASSSNRDRGFDTQYF
DNA: TGCGCCAGCAGCTCGAACCGGGACAGGGGATTTGATACGCAGTATTTT